The rows below give T cell receptor beta chains drawn from one sample of a study of Graves' ophthalmopathy and Graves' hyperthyroidism. MiXCR, run by TCRdb on the multiplex PCR reads, gives a single entry per CDR3 protein. The table shows 200,000 to 250,000 distinct CDR3 sequences, with roughly 21% occurring only once. Sequencing used peripheral blood. The receptors were gathered from a woman between 45 and 65 years old with Graves' ophthalmopathy. CDR3s include the opening cysteine and the closing phenylalanine or tryptophan. D genes are given only for firm matches. The size field is filled for only some rows; it gives once, few, many or a size class.

TRBJ1-5	.	TRBV19	many	13	CASSIGGQQPQHF	TGTGCCAGTAGTATAGGGGGCCAACAGCCCCAGCATTTT
TRBJ2-5	TRBD2	TRBV19	few	13	CASNPSGSETQYF	TGTGCCAGTAATCCTAGCGGGAGTGAGACCCAGTACTTC
TRBJ2-5	TRBD2	TRBV6-1	.	19	CASSELRVGGITSGGTQYF	TGTGCCAGCAGTGAACTGAGGGTCGGGGGCATTACTAGCGGAGGGACCCAGTACTTC
TRBJ2-6	.	TRBV6-2/TRBV6-3	many	18	CASSRLRGRNSGANVLTF	TGTGCCAGCAGCAGGTTGAGGGGCCGCAACTCTGGGGCCAACGTCCTGACTTTC
TRBJ1-1	.	TRBV6-1	few	15	CASSPPRRVFTEAFF	TGTGCCAGCAGTCCCCCCCGCCGTGTTTTCACTGAAGCTTTCTTT
TRBJ2-5	.	TRBV6-1	many	13	CASREYPGAAQYF	TGTGCCAGCAGAGAGTATCCGGGGGCGGCCCAGTACTTC
TRBJ2-7	TRBD1	TRBV27	many	12	CASSGTGYEQYF	TGTGCCAGTTCCGGGACAGGGTACGAGCAGTACTTC
TRBJ2-6	TRBD1	TRBV6-1	.	17	CASSPTDRVGGANVLTF	TGTGCCAGCAGCCCGACTGACAGGGTTGGTGGGGCCAACGTCCTGACTTTC
TRBJ1-1	.	TRBV19	.	15	CASSLHTGVNTEAFF	TGTGCCAGTAGTCTCCACACCGGGGTGAACACTGAAGCTTTCTTT
TRBJ2-7	TRBD1	TRBV19	many	14	CASSSTGGASEQYF	TGTGCCAGTAGTAGTACAGGGGGCGCATCCGAGCAGTACTTC
TRBJ1-1	.	TRBV19	few	17	CASSIGGGTDMNTEAFF	TGTGCCAGTAGTATAGGAGGCGGAACAGACATGAACACTGAAGCTTTCTTT
TRBJ2-5	.	TRBV19	many	16	CASSLKSGGLQETQYF	TGTGCCAGTAGTTTAAAGTCTGGCGGGCTACAAGAGACCCAGTACTTC
TRBJ2-7	.	TRBV6-5	many	12	CASRSWAYEQYF	TGTGCCTCCCGGTCGTGGGCCTACGAGCAGTACTTC
TRBJ2-5	.	TRBV6-5	many	13	CASPKTGAETQYF	TGTGCCAGCCCCAAGACGGGGGCAGAGACCCAGTACTTC
TRBJ2-2	TRBD2	TRBV12-3/TRBV12-4	.	17	CASSRPGLGSGTGELFF	TGTGCCAGCAGTCGGCCGGGACTAGGGTCGGGCACCGGGGAGCTGTTTTTT
TRBJ1-5	.	TRBV12-5	many	13	CASGDGPNQPQHF	TGTGCTAGTGGTGACGGCCCGAATCAGCCCCAGCATTTT
TRBJ1-2	TRBD1	TRBV6-5	many	13	CASSRGTGDGYTF	TGTGCCAGCAGTCGCGGGACAGGGGACGGCTACACCTTC
TRBJ2-5	.	TRBV29-1	many	14	CSVGGQGGRETQYF	TGCAGCGTTGGGGGCCAAGGTGGTAGAGAGACCCAGTACTTC
TRBJ1-5	TRBD1	TRBV12-3/TRBV12-4	.	15	CASSIGTGRDQPQHF	TGTGCCAGCAGTATCGGGACAGGGCGAGATCAGCCCCAGCATTTT
TRBJ1-2	.	TRBV12-3/TRBV12-4	many	16	CASSFGRAGGVYGYTF	TGTGCCAGCAGTTTCGGGAGGGCGGGGGGCGTCTATGGCTACACCTTC
TRBJ2-1	.	TRBV11-2	many	15	CASSLDPSTTRTQFF	TGTGCCAGCAGCTTAGATCCCTCGACTACCAGGACGCAGTTCTTC
TRBJ1-6	.	TRBV9	many	13	CASSALQDSPLHF	TGTGCCAGCAGCGCCCTTCAGGATTCACCCCTCCACTTT
TRBJ1-2	.	TRBV28	many	14	CASGSGGRVYGYTF	TGTGCCAGCGGGAGTGGGGGGCGCGTTTACGGCTACACCTTC
TRBJ2-7	.	TRBV6-1	many	14	CASTPLGHLYEQYF	TGTGCCAGCACCCCACTTGGACACCTCTACGAGCAGTACTTC